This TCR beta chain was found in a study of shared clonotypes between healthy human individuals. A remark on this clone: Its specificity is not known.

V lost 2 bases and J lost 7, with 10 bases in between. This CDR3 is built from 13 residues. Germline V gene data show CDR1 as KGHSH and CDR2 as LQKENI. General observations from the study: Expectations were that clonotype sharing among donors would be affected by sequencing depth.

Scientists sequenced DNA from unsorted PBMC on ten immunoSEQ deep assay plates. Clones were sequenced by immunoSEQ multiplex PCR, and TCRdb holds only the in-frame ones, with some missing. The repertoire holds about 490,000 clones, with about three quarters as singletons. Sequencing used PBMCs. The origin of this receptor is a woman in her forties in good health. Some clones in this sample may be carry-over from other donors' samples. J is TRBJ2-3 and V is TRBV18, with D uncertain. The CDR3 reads CASSPSASHTQYF. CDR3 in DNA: TGTGCCAGCTCACCATCGGCTAGTCATACGCAGTATTTT.